The 4 T cell receptor beta chains presented below share a single source sample, sequenced in a study of regulatory T cells in long-lasting Graves disease. The time point here: persistent/refractory GD, antithyroid drugs over 5 years with positive TRAb. PBMC RNA was the source of the TCR library. Both iRepertoire HTBI primers and Arm-PCR of CDR3 regions were used to build the TCR beta libraries. Each CDR3 protein is one row after TCRdb ran MiXCR on the multiplex PCR reads. The sample lists around 450,000 distinct CDR3 sequences, 20% to 25% occurring once. The sample consisted of peripheral blood mononuclear cells (PBMCs), taken when the disease was refractory, from a patient treated with antithyroid drugs. All receptors come from a female donor with Graves disease.

This clonotype was observed a few times. The V gene is TRBV28, the J gene TRBJ2-3; the match to TRBD2 covers 8 bases. Germline V gives CDR1 MDHEN, CDR2 SYDVKM. The CDR3 runs 15 residues. The trim removed 5 bases at V and 2 bases at J, leaving 6 bases unmatched. The CDR3 DNA is TGTGCCAGCAGTCCCAGCGGGGGCCTCACAGATACGCAGTATTTT. Its translation: CASSPSGGLTDTQYF.

Notes on this clonotype: A much more abundant neighbour one base away suggests this may be a read error. This chain links TRBV3-1 with TRBJ1-1; 8 positions match TRBD1. CDR3 length: 15 residues. Trimming removed 5 bases from V and 4 bases from J; junction bases left unmatched: 9. Germline V gene lookup returns CDR1 LGHDT and CDR2 YNNKEL (reference sequence). The CDR3 DNA follows: TGTGCCAGCAGCTCCCGGACAGGGAGGGGCACTGAAGCTTTCTTT. It specifies CASSSRTGRGTEAFF.

The chain couples TRBV19 to TRBJ1-5; unclear D gene. CDR3 length: 15 residues. The V end lost 7 bases, the J end lost 6 bases, and 19 bases lay between the germline ends. CDR1 is LNHDA, CDR2 SQIVND, per germline (reference sequence). CDR3 nucleotides: TGTGCCAGTACTTCTGGAAGGGATTGGGGTCAGCCCCAGCATTTT. Residues: CASTSGRDWGQPQHF.

The table lists this clonotype with many counts. The V call is TRBV11-2, the J call TRBJ1-4; no clear D. V was shortened by 4 bases and J by 11 bases, with 11 bases between the two germline ends. Germline loops: CDR1 SGHAT, CDR2 FQNNGV. This CDR3 spans 12 amino acids. This CDR3 is CASSSLFGKLFF. CDR3 bases: TGTGCCAGCAGCTCGCTTTTTGGGAAACTGTTTTTT.